The 11 T cell receptor beta chains reported below all come from one sample, sequenced in a study of CD8 T cells in ankylosing spondylitis. TCRdb independently ran MiXCR on the 5' RACE reads; one entry per CDR3 protein. The sample includes about 320,000 distinct CDR3 sequences, 11% of them seen just once. Sequenced input: blood, either unsorted or a sorted T cell fraction (not recorded which). The source is a female donor with ankylosing spondylitis or in good health (not recorded which).

Many counts were recorded for this clonotype. The rearrangement joins TRBV20-1 to TRBJ1-5; D perhaps matches TRBD1 (6 bases). Germline V gene lookup returns CDR1 DFQATT and CDR2 SNEGSKA (reference sequence). There are 14 residues in the CDR3. Trimming shortened V by 8 bases and J by 1 base, and 15 bases separated the two germline ends. CDR3 bases: TGCAGTACTACCTCGGGGGGCAGCAATCAGCCCCAGCATTTT. This encodes CSTTSGGSNQPQHF.

This clonotype has ten or more counts. V usage is TRBV5-1 and J usage is TRBJ2-5; D is possibly TRBD1 (5 bases). CDR1 and CDR2 (germline): SGHRS, YFSETQ. There are 14 residues in the CDR3. V lost 4 bases to trimming and J lost 2 bases, with 12 bases between them. The DNA for the CDR3 is TGCGCCAGCAGCCTGTTAACAGGACAAGAGACCCAGTACTTC. This sequence encodes CASSLLTGQETQYF.

The table lists this clonotype with many counts. The chain links TRBV7-8 to TRBJ2-7, with D tentatively TRBD2 (5 bases). This CDR3 is 13 amino acids long. Germline CDR1 is SGHVS and CDR2 is FQNEAQ. V lost 5 bases and J 4 bases, leaving 12 bases between the germline ends. The CDR3 here is CASSLGLQYEQYF. Here the CDR3 DNA reads TGTGCCAGCAGCCTCGGACTCCAATACGAGCAGTACTTC.

The CDR3 loop is CASSLVDTGGQPQHF. The CDR3 bases are TGTGCCAGCAGCCTAGTGGATACAGGGGGCCAGCCCCAGCATTTT. The gene calls are TRBV7-2 and TRBJ1-5; 9 bases fit TRBD1. The CDR3 spans 15 residues. The J segment lost 7 bases and the V segment lost 5 bases, leaving 9 bases of the junction unmatched. Germline CDR1 is SGHTA and CDR2 is FQGNSA.

This clonotype was counted ten times or more. The V and J genes are TRBV12-3 or TRBV12-4 and TRBJ2-3, with D perhaps TRBD2 (5 bases). The CDR3 covers 13 residues. V lost 0 bases, J lost 8 bases, and 9 bases lay in between. For the CDR3, the DNA is TGTGCCAGCAGTTTAGCGGGAGAAGGTACGCAGTATTTT. Residues: CASSLAGEGTQYF.

This clonotype occurred many times. The rearrangement uses TRBV20-1 and TRBJ2-1, with 9 positions matching TRBD2. Germline V CDR1 and CDR2: DFQATT, SNEGSKA (reference sequence). V shed 7 bases, J shed 3 bases, and the junction held 7 bases outside the gene matches. The CDR3 sequence is 14 residues long. CDR3 nucleotide sequence: TGCAGTGGGCTGGAGACTAGCGGCTACAATGAGCAGTTCTTC. Its protein is CSGLETSGYNEQFF.

This clonotype was observed a handful of times. V usage is TRBV5-6 and J usage is TRBJ1-1, with unresolved D. In germline, CDR1 is SGHDT, CDR2 YYEEEE. This CDR3 comprises 16 residues. Trimming removed 4 bases at V and 0 bases at J, with 16 bases between. This CDR3 reads CASSLRTGIMNTEAFF. The CDR3 region has the DNA TGTGCCAGCAGCCTAAGGACGGGTATTATGAACACTGAAGCTTTCTTT.

This clonotype was counted between two and nine times. The V gene is TRBV5-1, the J gene TRBJ2-2; TRBD2 matches at 11 bases. The CDR3 totals 16 residues. V trimming: 3 bases; J trimming: 4 bases; junction bases outside the gene matches: 5. Germline CDR1 is SGHRS and CDR2 is YFSETQ. The DNA of the CDR3 is TGCGCCAGCAGCTCGGGGACTAGCGGCGCCACCGGGGAGCTGTTTTTT. It encodes CASSSGTSGATGELFF. The whole variable domain, remainder taken from reference TRBV5-1 and TRBJ2-2, is KAGVTQTPRYLIKTRGQQVTLSCSPISGHRSVSWYQQTPGQGLQFLFEYFSETQRNKGNFPGRFSGRQFSNSRSEMNVSTLELGDSALYLCASSSGTSGATGELFFGEGSRLTVL.

This clonotype was seen at least ten times. The chain joins TRBV6-2 or TRBV6-3 to TRBJ1-5; D might be TRBD1 (6 bases). Per germline, CDR1 MNHEY and CDR2 SVGEGT. CDR3 length equals 13 residues. V dropped 8 bases and J dropped 2 bases, with 10 bases sitting between them. The CDR3 bases are TGTGCCAGCGTCAGGGGACGCAATCAGCCCCAGCATTTT. The encoded protein is CASVRGRNQPQHF.

This clonotype appeared many times. The chain employs TRBV28 and TRBJ1-1; D is perhaps TRBD1 (6 bases). V was shortened by 7 bases and J by 1 base, with 13 bases between the two germline ends. Germline CDR1 and CDR2: MDHEN and SYDVKM. The CDR3 is 14 residues long. The CDR3 nucleotides read TGTGCCAGCATTATGTTGGGACAGAACACTGAAGCTTTCTTT. Its translation is CASIMLGQNTEAFF.

The chain carries TRBV12-3 or TRBV12-4 and TRBJ2-4; the match to TRBD1 covers 7 bases. V lost 6 bases, J lost 5 bases, and 7 bases stayed unmatched. This CDR3 region has 14 residues. Here the CDR3 DNA reads TGTGCCAGCAGGAAAGACAGGGTCCAAAACATTCAGTACTTC. Its protein is CASRKDRVQNIQYF.